The 29 T cell receptor beta chains in this list originate from one sample, sequenced in a study of T cell clonality in common variable immunodeficiency. Assay used: immunoSEQ multiplex PCR; TCRdb lists only in-frame clones, some missing. The data show tens of thousands of clones, with none appearing a single time. Sequencing used peripheral blood mononuclear cells. All receptors come from a person aged 18-70 years in good health.

This clone has a count of ten or more. The read terminates 3 residues before the CDR3 end, so the remaining end is supplied by the germline J gene. The chain recombines TRBV10-3 with TRBJ2-6; 7 bases fit TRBD1. The length of the CDR3 is 19 residues. The V gene end was trimmed by 8 bases and the J gene end by 0 bases; junction bases not matched to a gene: 16. CDR1 ENHRY and CDR2 SYGVKD come from the germline V gene. The chain's CDR3 is CAIWGIQGQYRSGANVLTF. CDR3 DNA (partial): TGTGCCATCTGGGGGATCCAGGGACAGTACCGCTCTGGGGCCAACGTC.

The sample holds many counts of this clone. CDR3 sequence: CASSLGQGGYGYTF. CDR3 DNA (partial): TGTGCCAGCAGCTTGGGACAGGGCGGGTATGGC. The rearrangement uses TRBV13 and TRBJ1-2, with 9 positions matching TRBD1. The CDR3 end falls 3 residues outside the read, so it is completed with the germline J gene. Trimming at V came to 3 bases and at J to 5 bases, leaving 4 bases not matched to a gene. CDR3 size: 14 residues. In germline, CDR1 is PRHDT, CDR2 FYEKMQ (reference sequence). The variable domain in full, completed from reference TRBV13 and TRBJ1-2, reads AAGVIQSPRHLIKEKRETATLKCYPIPRHDTVYWYQQGPGQDPQFLISFYEKMQSDKGSIPDRFSAQQFSDYHSELNMSSLELGDSALYFCASSLGQGGYGYTFGSGTRLTVV.

This clone was found many times. Coverage ceases 3 residues before the CDR3 finishes, and the germline J gene fills in the end. V and J are TRBV7-2 and TRBJ2-3, with 10 bases matching TRBD2. CDR3 size: 15 residues. CDR1 and CDR2 (germline): SGHTA, FQGNSA. Trimming cost V 2 bases and J 1 base; bases outside gene matches: 0. The CDR3 sequence: CASSLTSGGTDTQYF. Incomplete CDR3 DNA: TGTGCCAGCAGCTTAACTAGCGGGGGCACAGATACG.

This clone was counted at least ten times. One end of the junction does not line up with germline, which may come from a read error. Coverage ceases 3 residues before the CDR3 finishes, and the germline J gene fills in the end. This chain joins TRBV4-2 and TRBJ2-3; 7 bases match TRBD1. Germline lookup yields CDR1 LGHNA and CDR2 YNFKEQ. CDR3 size: 16 residues. The CDR3 reads CASSQDPTGWADTQYF. The part of the CDR3 DNA that was read is TGCGCCAGCAGCCAAGATCCGACAGGGTGGGCAGATACG.

In regard to this clone: From the germline J gene comes the end of the CDR3, since the read stops 3 residues before it. The chain joins TRBV7-9 to TRBJ2-1, with 10 bases lining up with TRBD1. The CDR3 length is 12 residues. CDR1 SEHNR and CDR2 FQNEAQ come from the germline V gene (reference sequence). The trim removed 6 bases at V and 9 bases at J, leaving 2 bases unmatched. The CDR3 loop reads CASSWDRGEQFF. Incomplete CDR3 DNA: TGTGCCAGCAGTTGGGACAGGGGTGAG.

This clone was observed many times. The sequence runs out 3 residues before the end of the CDR3; the remainder is reconstructed from the germline J gene. The chain carries TRBV7-2 and TRBJ1-5, with D unclear. From germline, CDR1 is SGHTA and CDR2 FQGNSA. Trimming pared 0 bases from V and 7 bases from J, leaving 4 bases between. This CDR3 is 12 amino acids long. The DNA read from the CDR3 is TGTGCCAGCAGCTTAGCGGCCCAGCCC. Amino acid sequence: CASSLAAQP. The full CDR3 protein reads CASSLAAQPQHF. Looking up the rest from reference TRBV7-2 and TRBJ1-5 gives the full variable domain: GAGVSQSPSNKVTEKGKDVELRCDPISGHTALYWYRQSLGQGLEFLIYFQGNSAPDKSGLPSDRFSAERTGGSVSTLTIQRTQQEDSAVYLCASSLAAQPQHFGDGTRLSIL.

This clone was counted at least ten times. The read is 3 residues too short to cover the CDR3 end, so that end is filled in from the germline J gene. The chain uses TRBV28 and TRBJ2-3, with a possible D match to TRBD2 (7 bases). Germline CDR1 is MDHEN and CDR2 is SYDVKM. Trimming stripped 3 bases from V and 3 bases from J, with 13 bases between. The CDR3 consists of 15 residues. Incomplete CDR3 DNA: TGTGCCAGCAGTTTCTCGGGGGGCTGGACAGATACG. Translation gives CASSFSGGWTDT. The whole CDR3 sequence reads CASSFSGGWTDTQYF. The full variable domain, rest sourced from reference TRBV28 and TRBJ2-3, is DVKVTQSSRYLVKRTGEKVFLECVQDMDHENMFWYRQDPGLGLRLIYFSYDVKMKEKGDIPEGYSVSREKKERFSLILESASTNQTSMYLCASSFSGGWTDTQYFGPGTRLTVL.

This clone was detected only a few times. Coverage ceases 3 residues before the CDR3 finishes, and the germline J gene fills in the end. J is TRBJ1-2 and V is TRBV2, with 9 bases lining up with TRBD1. The CDR3 loop spans 16 amino acids. Germline values: CDR1 SNHLY, CDR2 FYNNEI. Incomplete CDR3 DNA: TGTGCCAGCAGTCCACGGACAGGGGCGATGGTGGGGGGC. This translates into CASSPRTGAMVGG. The CDR3 in its entirety is CASSPRTGAMVGGYTF.

This clone occurred many times. The DNA ends 3 residues before the CDR3 does, and the rest of the CDR3 is filled in from the germline J gene. J is TRBJ2-3 and V is TRBV7-2; D is undetermined. The CDR3 covers 12 residues. CDR1 and CDR2 from the germline V gene are SGHTA and FQGNSA. Trimming removed 3 bases at V and 6 bases at J, with 7 bases between. CDR3 residues: CASSFQADTQYF. The DNA read from the CDR3 is TGTGCCAGCAGCTTTCAGGCGGATACG. The whole variable domain, filled in from reference TRBV7-2 and TRBJ2-3, reads GAGVSQSPSNKVTEKGKDVELRCDPISGHTALYWYRQSLGQGLEFLIYFQGNSAPDKSGLPSDRFSAERTGGSVSTLTIQRTQQEDSAVYLCASSFQADTQYFGPGTRLTVL.

This clone was counted many times. Incomplete CDR3 DNA: TGTGCCAGCAGTTTTAGAGGACAGACCTTAGCCAAAAACATT. The encoded protein is CASSFRGQTLAKNI. The entire CDR3 is CASSFRGQTLAKNIQYF. V gene TRBV12-3 or TRBV12-4 combines with J gene TRBJ2-4; TRBD1 is a possible D gene (6 bases). Read data end 3 residues before the CDR3 end; the end is taken from the germline J gene. There are 17 residues in the CDR3. The V gene lost 3 bases and the J gene lost 0 bases, with 15 bases spanning the gap.

Details on this clone: Read data end 3 residues before the CDR3 end; the end is taken from the germline J gene. The chain uses TRBV7-2 and TRBJ2-7; TRBD2 is a possible D gene (5 bases). The CDR3 is 15 residues long. The V gene lost 3 bases and the J gene lost 3 bases, with 15 bases spanning the gap. Germline assignment: CDR1 SGHTA and CDR2 FQGNSA. CDR3 protein: CASSFVSNEGYEQYF. CDR3 bases read: TGTGCCAGCAGCTTTGTCTCTAATGAGGGCTACGAG. The variable domain in full, with the rest retrieved from reference TRBV7-2 and TRBJ2-7, is GAGVSQSPSNKVTEKGKDVELRCDPISGHTALYWYRQSLGQGLEFLIYFQGNSAPDKSGLPSDRFSAERTGGSVSTLTIQRTQQEDSAVYLCASSFVSNEGYEQYFGPGTRLTVT.

This clone was counted ten times or more. The read stops 3 residues short of the end of the CDR3; the missing end is completed from the germline J gene. The rearrangement joins TRBV7-2 to TRBJ2-7; D remains unclear. Germline values: CDR1 SGHTA, CDR2 FQGNSA. The CDR3 totals 15 residues. V dropped 4 bases and J dropped 2 bases, with 15 bases sitting between them. The CDR3 loop reads CASSYSLVVTYEQYF. Incomplete CDR3 DNA: TGTGCCAGCAGCTATAGCCTAGTTGTCACCTACGAG.

In this sample, this clone turned up many times. The CDR3 end lies 3 residues beyond the end of the read and is filled in from the germline J gene. The genes are TRBV20-1 and TRBJ2-3; TRBD1 is a possible D gene (5 bases). The CDR3 consists of 14 residues. Germline-derived CDR1 and CDR2 are DFQATT and SNEGSKA (reference sequence). Deletions cut 6 bases from V and 1 base from J, with 14 bases between. The CDR3 protein is CSAISSRGTDTQYF. The CDR3 bases that were read are TGCAGTGCCATAAGTAGCAGGGGCACAGATACG.

This clone was detected ten times or more. The read terminates 3 residues ahead of where the CDR3 ends, so the germline J gene completes it. The rearrangement links TRBV19 to TRBJ2-5; no clear D gene. CDR1 and CDR2 from the germline V gene are LNHDA and SQIVND (reference sequence). V dropped 5 bases and J dropped 4 bases, with 5 bases sitting between them. The CDR3 extends over 11 amino acids. CDR3: CASSVRETQYF. The sequenced CDR3 bases are TGTGCCAGTAGTGTCAGAGAGACC. Full variable domain (rest looked up from reference TRBV19 and TRBJ2-5): DGGITQSPKYLFRKEGQNVTLSCEQNLNHDAMYWYRQDPGQGLRLIYYSQIVNDFQKGDIAEGYSVSREKKESFPLTVTSAQKNPTAFYLCASSVRETQYFGPGTRLLVL.

Many counts were recorded for this clone. The read ends 3 residues shy of where the CDR3 ends; the end is completed using the germline J gene. This rearrangement joins TRBV20-1 to TRBJ2-7; TRBD2 matches 10 bases. After removal of 1 base from V and 0 bases from J, the junction contained 9 bases not matched to a gene. The germline V gene encodes CDR1 DFQATT and CDR2 SNEGSKA (reference sequence). This CDR3 has 17 residues. The DNA read from the CDR3 is TGCAGTGCTAGAGTCATAGCGGGAGGACAGAGCTCCTACGAG. It codes for CSARVIAGGQSSYE. The entire CDR3 protein reads CSARVIAGGQSSYEQYF.

In this sample, this clone turned up a few times. The sequenced CDR3 bases are TGTGCCATCGGGACTAGCGGGAGGCTGGCCTACAATGAG. It encodes CAIGTSGRLAYNE. The CDR3 reads in full as CAIGTSGRLAYNEQFF. The chain has TRBV10-3 and TRBJ2-1; TRBD2 aligns across 15 bases. The read stops 3 residues short of the end of the CDR3; the missing end is completed from the germline J gene. V was pared by 8 bases and J by 2 bases, with 4 bases of the junction left unmatched. Germline V lookup: CDR1 ENHRY, CDR2 SYGVKD. CDR3 length: 16 amino acids.

This clone was recorded many times. The read halts 3 residues ahead of the CDR3 end, with the missing end drawn from the germline J gene. The chain is built from TRBV10-3 and TRBJ2-2; 8 bases map to TRBD1. V dropped 2 bases and J dropped 4; count of bases not matched to a gene: 6. This CDR3 has 16 amino acids. Germline CDR1 and CDR2: ENHRY and SYGVKD. CDR3 DNA, as far as it was read: TGTGCCATCAGTGAGCCTGGACAGGGTACCACCGGGGAG. Protein product: CAISEPGQGTTGE. The full CDR3 protein is CAISEPGQGTTGELFF.

This clone was seen repeatedly, ten times or more. The read ends 3 residues early relative to the CDR3; the germline J gene fills the gap. The chain has TRBV20-1 and TRBJ1-4; 10 bases match TRBD1. V dropped 5 bases and J dropped 6; count of bases not matched to a gene: 6. Germline V lookup: CDR1 DFQATT, CDR2 SNEGSKA (reference sequence). The CDR3 contains 14 residues. The CDR3: CSAESGTGDEKLFF. CDR3 DNA, as far as it was read: TGCAGTGCTGAATCCGGGACAGGGGATGAAAAA.

This clone has more than one count but fewer than ten. The read stops 3 residues short of the end of the CDR3; the missing end is completed from the germline J gene. The chain uses TRBV5-1 and TRBJ2-3; 7 bases agree with TRBD2. The CDR3 runs 14 residues. The V gene end was trimmed by 7 bases and the J gene end by 4 bases; junction bases not matched to a gene: 9. The germline V gene encodes CDR1 SGHRS and CDR2 YFSETQ. The CDR3 sequence: CASGPYAGADTQYF. The part of the CDR3 DNA that was read is TGCGCCAGCGGCCCGTATGCGGGAGCAGATACG.

This clone appeared many times. The read terminates 3 residues before the CDR3 end, so the remaining end is supplied by the germline J gene. This sequence joins TRBV11-3 and TRBJ2-7; possibly TRBD1 for D (6 bases). Germline V CDR1 and CDR2: SGHNT, YENEEA. V gave up 6 bases and J gave up 0 bases, with 12 bases separating them. The CDR3 is made up of 14 amino acids. CDR3 DNA, as far as it was read: TGTGCCAGCAGTCAAGGGGGAAACTCCTACGAG. Amino acid sequence: CASSQGGNSYE. The CDR3 as a whole reads CASSQGGNSYEQYF.

This clone came up many times. The read stops 3 residues short of the end of the CDR3; the missing end is completed from the germline J gene. The chain uses TRBV27 and TRBJ2-7; 13 bases match TRBD2. The CDR3 sequence is 13 residues long. With V trimmed by 9 bases and J by 5 bases, 4 bases remained unmatched. The germline V gene encodes CDR1 MNHEY and CDR2 SMNVEV (reference sequence). CDR3 sequence reads: CASSGLAGNEQYF. The sequenced part of the CDR3 DNA is TGTGCCAGTTCGGGACTAGCGGGAAACGAG.

This clone was seen many times. The CDR3 end lies 3 residues beyond the end of the read and is filled in from the germline J gene. The rearrangement links TRBV7-2 to TRBJ2-5; TRBD1 might be the D (6 bases). This CDR3 has 17 residues. Deletions cut 0 bases from V and 2 bases from J, with 16 bases between. CDR1 and CDR2 from the germline V gene are SGHTA and FQGNSA. This CDR3 is CASSLAYRELGQETQYF. The sequenced CDR3 bases are TGTGCCAGCAGCTTAGCGTACAGGGAGTTAGGGCAAGAGACC.

This clone appeared many times. Read sequence stops 3 residues before the CDR3 end, and the germline J gene provides the missing end. The J gene is TRBJ2-6, the V gene TRBV10-3; TRBD1 agrees at 8 bases. CDR3 length: 18 residues. CDR1 and CDR2 (germline): ENHRY, SYGVKD. Losses at the gene ends were 6 bases for V and 3 bases for J; bases not matched to a gene: 13. This chain's CDR3 is CAIRGLQGDGLGANVLTF. The CDR3 DNA, read in part, is TGTGCCATCAGGGGATTACAGGGGGACGGACTTGGGGCCAACGTC.

Many counts were recorded for this clone. The read finishes 3 residues shy of the CDR3 end, and the germline J gene is used to complete it. The rearrangement uses TRBV20-1 and TRBJ2-7; the match to TRBD2 covers 7 bases. The CDR3 has 15 amino acids. Germline CDR1 and CDR2: DFQATT and SNEGSKA (reference sequence). With V trimmed by 0 bases and J by 2 bases, 7 bases remained unmatched. Incomplete CDR3 DNA: TGCAGTGCTAGAGATCGGCTAGCGGCAACCTACGAG. It is translated as CSARDRLAATYE. The complete CDR3 protein is CSARDRLAATYEQYF.

This clone has at least ten counts. CDR3 sequence: CASSFIPNTATGNTIYF. CDR3 bases read: TGTGCCAGTAGTTTTATCCCGAATACAGCAACTGGAAACACC. The chain joins TRBV19 to TRBJ1-3; D remains unclear. Read data end 3 residues before the CDR3 end; the end is taken from the germline J gene. CDR3 length equals 17 residues. V lost 5 bases to trimming and J lost 2 bases, with 19 bases between them. Germline V gene sequence: CDR1 LNHDA, CDR2 SQIVND (reference sequence).

At least ten counts were recorded for this clone. CDR3 DNA (partial): TGTGCCAGCTCACAAGGACAGGTTGACCCTCACTATGGC. Encoded protein: CASSQGQVDPHYG. The whole CDR3 region reads CASSQGQVDPHYGYTF. This chain connects TRBV18 to TRBJ1-2, with 7 nucleotides matching TRBD1. The CDR3 end falls 3 residues outside the read, so it is completed with the germline J gene. The CDR3 contains 16 residues. Per the germline V gene, CDR1 is KGHSH and CDR2 is LQKENI. V gave up 4 bases and J gave up 3 bases; unmatched junction bases: 11.

This clone has ten or more counts. Read coverage stops 3 residues before the CDR3 terminus; the germline J gene supplies the remainder. This chain uses TRBV12-3 or TRBV12-4 with TRBJ2-6; weak D call: TRBD1 (6 bases). V lost 5 bases to trimming and J lost 1 base, with 9 bases between them. There are 15 residues in the CDR3. The CDR3: CASSPTGSGANVLTF. The sequenced CDR3 bases are TGTGCCAGCAGTCCAACAGGGTCTGGGGCCAACGTC.

This clone was observed many times. The CDR3 end lies 3 residues beyond the end of the read and is filled in from the germline J gene. The genes are TRBV11-2 and TRBJ1-2; 9 bases are shared with TRBD1. J gave up 5 bases and V 4 bases, and 5 bases lay outside the gene matches. The germline gives CDR1 SGHAT, CDR2 FQNNGV. CDR3 length: 14 amino acids. The CDR3 sequence: CASSSQTGGYGYTF. CDR3 DNA, as far as it was read: TGTGCCAGCAGCTCACAGACAGGGGGGTATGGC.

In this sample, this clone turned up many times. From the germline J gene comes the end of the CDR3, since the read stops 3 residues before it. The chain carries TRBV5-1 and TRBJ2-2; D is uncertain. Germline lookup yields CDR1 SGHRS and CDR2 YFSETQ. CDR3 length: 14 residues. Trimming cost V 2 bases and J 1 base, with 6 bases left between them. CDR3: CASSFLQNTGELFF. The CDR3 DNA, read in part, is TGCGCCAGCAGCTTCTTACAGAACACCGGGGAG.